This TCR beta chain emerged from a study of blood T cell repertoires in COVID-19. This clone was detected only once. V dropped 4 bases and J dropped 6; count of bases not matched to a gene: 9. The CDR3 consists of 14 residues. The germline gives CDR1 SGHRS, CDR2 YFSETQ. Here immunoSEQ multiplex PCR was the method, and the copy in TCRdb shows in-frame clones only, minus some. This table holds about 200,000 clones, around 80% found once. The sequence derives from a human donor with acute or convalescent COVID-19. The donor label of this sample is uncertain. The sample was peripheral blood. The chain combines TRBV5-1 with TRBJ1-1; 7 positions agree with TRBD1. The CDR3 nucleotides read TGCGCCAGCAGCCAGGACAGGTCCACGGCTGAAGCTTTCTTT. Amino acid sequence: CASSQDRSTAEAFF.